The 15 T cell receptor beta chains below come from one sample, sequenced in a study of blood T cell repertoires in COVID-19. Measured with immunoSEQ multiplex PCR; TCRdb has only the in-frame clones, and not every one. This table holds about 310,000 clones, 89% found once. The source material was PBMCs or T cells enriched from blood (not recorded which). Receptor source: a man aged 55 to 70 who had recovered from COVID-19.

CDR3: CATSTIPHRGRSTDTQYF. In nucleotides, the CDR3 is TGTGCCACCAGCACAATACCTCACAGGGGGCGAAGCACAGATACGCAGTATTTT. This chain connects TRBV15 to TRBJ2-3; 9 bases fit TRBD1. J lost 0 bases, V lost 4 bases, and 11 bases had no gene match. Germline V gene data show CDR1 as LNHNV and CDR2 as YYDKDF (reference sequence). This CDR3 is 18 amino acids long.

This chain uses TRBV28 with TRBJ2-7, with 7 bases lining up with TRBD1. This CDR3 has 13 amino acids. V lost 8 bases, J lost 4 bases, and 8 bases stayed unmatched. Germline V CDR1 and CDR2: MDHEN, SYDVKM. The CDR3 region has the DNA TGTGCCAGCGGGGCGCAGGGGGTATACGAGCAGTACTTC. It specifies CASGAQGVYEQYF.

The chain joins TRBV28 to TRBJ2-1; 15 bases fit TRBD2. V gave up 5 bases and J gave up 8 bases; unmatched junction bases: 7. In germline, CDR1 is MDHEN, CDR2 SYDVKM. The CDR3 has 16 residues. The DNA of the CDR3 is TGTGCCAGCAGTGACGGGACTAGCGGGAGGAGGGATGAGCAGTTCTTC. It codes for CASSDGTSGRRDEQFF. Drawing the rest from reference TRBV28 and TRBJ2-1, the complete variable domain is DVKVTQSSRYLVKRTGEKVFLECVQDMDHENMFWYRQDPGLGLRLIYFSYDVKMKEKGDIPEGYSVSREKKERFSLILESASTNQTSMYLCASSDGTSGRRDEQFFGPGTRLTVL.

V usage is TRBV28 and J usage is TRBJ1-3; TRBD1 might be the D (5 bases). The germline CDR1 and CDR2 sequences are MDHEN and SYDVKM. Trimming shortened V by 4 bases and J by 0 bases, and 16 bases separated the two germline ends. The CDR3 covers 17 residues. In DNA, the CDR3 is TGTGCCAGCAGTTCCCCCCCGGGGGGACTCTCTGGAAACACCATATATTTT. This encodes CASSSPPGGLSGNTIYF.

CDR3: CASTPSPLAGGYNEQFF. DNA for the CDR3: TGTGCCAGCACCCCCAGTCCCCTAGCGGGGGGATACAATGAGCAGTTCTTC. The chain carries TRBV5-4 and TRBJ2-1; 11 bases agree with TRBD2. V dropped 6 bases and J dropped 4; count of bases not matched to a gene: 12. The germline CDR1 and CDR2 sequences are SGHNT and YYREEE (reference sequence). The CDR3 covers 17 residues.

This clone appeared a single time. The chain joins TRBV6-5 to TRBJ2-7, with D maybe TRBD1 (6 bases). V lost 6 bases to trimming and J lost 2 bases, with 17 bases between them. Per germline, CDR1 MNHEY and CDR2 SVGAGI. This CDR3 contains 15 residues. This CDR3 reads CASRTTRGATYEQYF. In DNA, the CDR3 is TGTGCCAGCAGAACCACCAGGGGCGCGACCTACGAGCAGTACTTC.

V usage is TRBV24-1 and J usage is TRBJ2-1; 16 bases align to TRBD2. V gave up 5 bases and J gave up 9 bases; unmatched junction bases: 6. This CDR3 spans 16 amino acids. Germline CDR1 is KGHDR and CDR2 is SFDVKD. DNA for the CDR3: TGTGCCACCAGTGCCTGGGGACTAGCGGGAGGGTCTGAGCAGTTCTTC. It encodes CATSAWGLAGGSEQFF.

The chain employs TRBV18 and TRBJ2-7; no firm D call. CDR3 length: 12 amino acids. Germline loops: CDR1 KGHSH, CDR2 LQKENI. V was shortened by 6 bases and J by 7 bases, with 13 bases between the two germline ends. The DNA for the CDR3 is TGTGCCAGCTCCCAGCAACGAGGAGAGCAGTACTTC. It encodes CASSQQRGEQYF.

The DNA for the CDR3 is TGTGCCAGCTCACCTACGTACTCTACCGGGGAGCTGTTTTTT. Its translation is CASSPTYSTGELFF. V gene TRBV18 combines with J gene TRBJ2-2; D gene ambiguous. This CDR3 comprises 14 residues. V was shortened by 3 bases and J by 5 bases, with 10 bases between the two germline ends. Germline V lookup: CDR1 KGHSH, CDR2 LQKENI.

The V gene is TRBV5-1, the J gene TRBJ2-2; D is possibly TRBD1 (5 bases). V lost 7 bases, J lost 3 bases, and 10 bases lay in between. Germline assignment: CDR1 SGHRS and CDR2 YFSETQ. The CDR3 is 13 amino acids. CDR3 bases: TGCGCCAGCGGGCCCAGGGACACCGGGGAGCTGTTTTTT. Translated: CASGPRDTGELFF.

The V gene is TRBV19, the J gene TRBJ1-1, with no clear D. Trimming took 7 bases from V and 1 from J, leaving 13 bases between them. Germline V lookup: CDR1 LNHDA, CDR2 SQIVND (reference sequence). There are 14 residues in the CDR3. The DNA of the CDR3 is TGTGCCAGTATTTCCCGGGTCCCGAACACTGAAGCTTTCTTT. Protein: CASISRVPNTEAFF. Drawing the rest from reference TRBV19 and TRBJ1-1, the complete variable domain is DGGITQSPKYLFRKEGQNVTLSCEQNLNHDAMYWYRQDPGQGLRLIYYSQIVNDFQKGDIAEGYSVSREKKESFPLTVTSAQKNPTAFYLCASISRVPNTEAFFGQGTRLTVV.

The chain is built from TRBV15 and TRBJ2-7; D uncertain. With 2 bases removed from V and 2 bases from J, the gap between germline ends came to 7 bases. The CDR3 spans 13 residues. Germline-derived CDR1 and CDR2 are LNHNV and YYDKDF (reference sequence). The CDR3 nucleotides read TGTGCCACCAGCAGACCAGATACCTACGAGCAGTACTTC. Protein product: CATSRPDTYEQYF.

The chain employs TRBV10-1 and TRBJ1-5, with 7 positions matching TRBD1. V gave up 8 bases and J gave up 3 bases; unmatched junction bases: 7. The CDR3 is made up of 14 amino acids. Germline V gives CDR1 WNHNN, CDR2 SYGVQD (reference sequence). CDR3 sequence (DNA): TGCGCCAGCCGTCAGGGGGGAATCAATCAGCCCCAGCATTTT. This codes for CASRQGGINQPQHF.

The rearrangement uses TRBV28 and TRBJ1-4; 11 nucleotides line up with TRBD1. Germline V CDR1 and CDR2: MDHEN, SYDVKM. This CDR3 comprises 15 residues. The J segment lost 8 bases and the V segment lost 5 bases, leaving 7 bases of the junction unmatched. In nucleotides, the CDR3 is TGTGCCAGCAGTAGTGGACAGGGGGCACGGGAAAAACTGTTTTTT. This codes for CASSSGQGAREKLFF.

The chain joins TRBV24-1 to TRBJ2-7; D not certain. V gave up 1 base and J gave up 4 bases, with 10 bases separating them. Germline lookup yields CDR1 KGHDR and CDR2 SFDVKD. This CDR3 is built from 14 residues. DNA for the CDR3: TGTGCCACCAGTGATTTATCTTCGGGTTACGAGCAGTACTTC. Residues: CATSDLSSGYEQYF.